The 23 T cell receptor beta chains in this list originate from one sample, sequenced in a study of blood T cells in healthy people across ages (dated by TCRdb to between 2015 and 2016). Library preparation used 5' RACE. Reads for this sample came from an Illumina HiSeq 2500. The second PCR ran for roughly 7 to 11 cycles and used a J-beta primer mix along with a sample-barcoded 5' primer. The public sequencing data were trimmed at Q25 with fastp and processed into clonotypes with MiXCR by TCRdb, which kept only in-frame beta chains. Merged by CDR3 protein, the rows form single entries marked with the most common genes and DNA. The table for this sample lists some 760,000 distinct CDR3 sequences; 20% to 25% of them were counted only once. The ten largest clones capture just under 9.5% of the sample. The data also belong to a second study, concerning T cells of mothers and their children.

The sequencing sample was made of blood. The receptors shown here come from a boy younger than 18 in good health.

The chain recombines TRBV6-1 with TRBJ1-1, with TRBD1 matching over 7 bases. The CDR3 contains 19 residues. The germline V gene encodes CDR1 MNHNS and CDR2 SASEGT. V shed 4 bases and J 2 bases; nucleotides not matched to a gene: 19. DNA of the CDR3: TGTGCCAGCAGTGTGAGGTGGACAGGAGACCCCAGGTCTAACACTGAAGCTTTCTTT. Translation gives CASSVRWTGDPRSNTEAFF.

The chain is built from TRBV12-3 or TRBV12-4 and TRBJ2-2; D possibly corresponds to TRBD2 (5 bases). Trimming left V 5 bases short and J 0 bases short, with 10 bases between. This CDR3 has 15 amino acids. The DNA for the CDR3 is TGTGCCAGCAGTCAGACGGAGGCGAACACCGGGGAGCTGTTTTTT. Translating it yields CASSQTEANTGELFF.

The CDR3 here is CASKGYANTEAFF. For the CDR3, the DNA is TGTGCCAGCAAAGGATACGCGAACACTGAAGCTTTCTTT. The chain recombines TRBV27 with TRBJ1-1; unclear D gene. The CDR3 loop spans 13 amino acids. Trimming took off 7 bases at V and 1 base at J, with 10 bases between the two ends. The V gene's germline CDR1 is MNHEY and CDR2 SMNVEV (reference sequence).

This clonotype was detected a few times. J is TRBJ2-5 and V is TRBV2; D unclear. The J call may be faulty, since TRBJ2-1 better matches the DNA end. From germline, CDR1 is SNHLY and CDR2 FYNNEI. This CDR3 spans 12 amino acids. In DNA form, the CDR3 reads TGTGCCAGCAGTGACTTAGTCAATGAGCAGTTCTTC. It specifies CASSDLVNEQFF.

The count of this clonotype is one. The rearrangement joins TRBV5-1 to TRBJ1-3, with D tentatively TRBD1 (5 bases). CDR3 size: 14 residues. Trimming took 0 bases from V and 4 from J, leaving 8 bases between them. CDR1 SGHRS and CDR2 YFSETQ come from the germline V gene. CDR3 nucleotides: TGCGCCAGCAGCTTGGAAGGGGACGGAAACACCATATATTTT. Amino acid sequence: CASSLEGDGNTIYF.

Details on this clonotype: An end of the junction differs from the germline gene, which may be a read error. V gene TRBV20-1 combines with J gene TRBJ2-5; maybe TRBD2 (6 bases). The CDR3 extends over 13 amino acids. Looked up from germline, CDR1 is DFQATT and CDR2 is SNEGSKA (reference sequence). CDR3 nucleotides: TGCAGTGCTAGGCGGGACTCCCCGCCGGCGCAGTGCTTC. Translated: CSARRDSPPAQCF.

CDR3 region: CSVAKEGGSDTQYF. The CDR3 nucleotides are TGCAGCGTCGCAAAGGAGGGGGGATCAGATACGCAGTATTTT. The rearrangement uses TRBV29-1 and TRBJ2-3; D is tentatively TRBD1 or TRBD2 (6 bases each). V lost 6 bases to trimming and J lost 4 bases, with 17 bases between them. The V gene's germline CDR1 is SQVTM and CDR2 ANQGSEA. The CDR3 loop spans 14 amino acids.

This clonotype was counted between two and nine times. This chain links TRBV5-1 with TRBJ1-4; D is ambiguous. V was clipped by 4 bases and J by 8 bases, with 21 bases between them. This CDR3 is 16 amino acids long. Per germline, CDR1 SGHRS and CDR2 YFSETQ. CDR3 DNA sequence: TGCGCCAGCAGCCCCGCGGATTTACTGAGGGTCGAAAAACTGTTTTTT. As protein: CASSPADLLRVEKLFF.

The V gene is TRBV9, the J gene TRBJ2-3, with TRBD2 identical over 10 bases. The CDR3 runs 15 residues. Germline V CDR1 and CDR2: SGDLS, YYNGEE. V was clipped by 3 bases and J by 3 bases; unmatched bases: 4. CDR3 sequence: CASSGGTSETDTQYF. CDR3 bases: TGTGCCAGCAGCGGCGGGACTAGCGAGACAGATACGCAGTATTTT.

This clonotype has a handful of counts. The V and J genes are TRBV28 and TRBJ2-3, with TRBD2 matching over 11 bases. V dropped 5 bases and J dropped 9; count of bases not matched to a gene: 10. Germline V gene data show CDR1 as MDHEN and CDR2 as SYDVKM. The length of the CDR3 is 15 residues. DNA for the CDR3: TGTGCCAGCAGTCCGGGACTAGCGGAGGTGGAGACGCAGTATTTT. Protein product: CASSPGLAEVETQYF.

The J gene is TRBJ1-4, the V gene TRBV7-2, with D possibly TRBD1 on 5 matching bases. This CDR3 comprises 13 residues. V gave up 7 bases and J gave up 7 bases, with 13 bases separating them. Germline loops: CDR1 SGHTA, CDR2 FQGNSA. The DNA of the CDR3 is TGTGCCAGCATAGACTCGGGACTTGAAAAACTGTTTTTT. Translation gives CASIDSGLEKLFF.

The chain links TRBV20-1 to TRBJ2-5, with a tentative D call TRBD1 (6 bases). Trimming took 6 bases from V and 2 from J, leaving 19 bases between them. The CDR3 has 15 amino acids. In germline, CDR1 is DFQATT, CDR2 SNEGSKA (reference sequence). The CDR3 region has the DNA TGCAGTGCCGACGGGGACGGGGACAAACAAGAGACCCAGTACTTC. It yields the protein CSADGDGDKQETQYF.

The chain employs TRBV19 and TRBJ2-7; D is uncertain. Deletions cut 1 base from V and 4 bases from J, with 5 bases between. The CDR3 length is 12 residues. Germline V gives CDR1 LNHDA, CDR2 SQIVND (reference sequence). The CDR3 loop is CASSIGRYEQYF. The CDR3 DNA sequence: TGTGCCAGTAGTATAGGCAGATACGAGCAGTACTTC.

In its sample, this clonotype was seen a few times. CDR3 in amino acids: CASREGTEETQYF. The DNA for the CDR3 is TGTGCCAGCAGGGAGGGGACAGAAGAGACCCAGTACTTC. The chain couples TRBV12-3 or TRBV12-4 to TRBJ2-5; possible D gene TRBD1, 7 bases. The ends were cut back, 6 bases at V and 3 bases at J, with 11 bases in the middle. The CDR3 has 13 residues.

CDR3 amino acids: CASSYMAGGRTGELFF. CDR3 DNA: TGTGCCAGCAGTTACATGGCGGGAGGGCGCACCGGGGAGCTGTTTTTT. The chain carries TRBV6-6 and TRBJ2-2; 9 positions agree with TRBD2. J gave up 4 bases and V 2 bases, and 5 bases lay outside the gene matches. CDR1 and CDR2 from the germline V gene are MNHNY and SVGAGI (reference sequence). The CDR3 covers 16 residues.

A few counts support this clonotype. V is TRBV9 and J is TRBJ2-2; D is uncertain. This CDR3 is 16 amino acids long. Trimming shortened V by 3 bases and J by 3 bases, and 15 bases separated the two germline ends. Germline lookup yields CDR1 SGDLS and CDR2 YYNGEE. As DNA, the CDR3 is TGTGCCAGCAGCGCCCGCTGGGCCCCGGACACCGGGGAGCTGTTTTTT. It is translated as CASSARWAPDTGELFF.

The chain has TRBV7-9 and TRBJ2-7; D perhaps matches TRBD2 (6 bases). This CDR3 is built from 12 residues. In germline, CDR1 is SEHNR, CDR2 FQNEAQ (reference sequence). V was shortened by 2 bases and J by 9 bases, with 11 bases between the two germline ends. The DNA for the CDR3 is TGTGCCAGCAGCTTATTGGAGGGATGGCAGTACTTC. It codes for CASSLLEGWQYF.

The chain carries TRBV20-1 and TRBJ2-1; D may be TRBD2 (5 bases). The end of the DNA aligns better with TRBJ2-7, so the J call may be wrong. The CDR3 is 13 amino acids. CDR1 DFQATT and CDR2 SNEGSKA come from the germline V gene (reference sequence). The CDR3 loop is CSARDLIPYEQYF. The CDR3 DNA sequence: TGCAGTGCTAGGGACTTGATACCATACGAGCAGTACTTC.

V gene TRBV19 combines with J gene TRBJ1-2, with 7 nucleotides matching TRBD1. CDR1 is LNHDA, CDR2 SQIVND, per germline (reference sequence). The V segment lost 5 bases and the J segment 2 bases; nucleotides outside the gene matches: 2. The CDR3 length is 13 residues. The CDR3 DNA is TGTGCCAGTAGTGCGGGACAGAACTATGGCTACACCTTC. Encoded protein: CASSAGQNYGYTF.

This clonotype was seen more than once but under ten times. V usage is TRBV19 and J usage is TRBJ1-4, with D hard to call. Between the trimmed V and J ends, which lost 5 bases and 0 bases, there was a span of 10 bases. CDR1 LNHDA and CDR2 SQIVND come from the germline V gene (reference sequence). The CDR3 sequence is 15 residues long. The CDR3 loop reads CASSASRATNEKLFF. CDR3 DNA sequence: TGTGCCAGTAGTGCGTCCCGAGCAACTAATGAAAAACTGTTTTTT.

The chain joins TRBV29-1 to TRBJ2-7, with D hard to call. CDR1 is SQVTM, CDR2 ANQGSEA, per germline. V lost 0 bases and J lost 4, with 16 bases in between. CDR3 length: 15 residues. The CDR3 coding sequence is TGCAGCGTTGAAGATCCGGCATTAAAGGATTACGAGCAGTACTTC. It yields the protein CSVEDPALKDYEQYF.

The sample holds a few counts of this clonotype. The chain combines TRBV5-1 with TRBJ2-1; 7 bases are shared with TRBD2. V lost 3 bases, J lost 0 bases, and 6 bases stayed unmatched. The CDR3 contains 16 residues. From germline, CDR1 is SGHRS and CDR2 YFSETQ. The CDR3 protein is CASSSYPSGSYNEQFF. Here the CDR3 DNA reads TGCGCCAGCAGCTCCTATCCTAGCGGCTCCTACAATGAGCAGTTCTTC. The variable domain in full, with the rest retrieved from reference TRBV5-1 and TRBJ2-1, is KAGVTQTPRYLIKTRGQQVTLSCSPISGHRSVSWYQQTPGQGLQFLFEYFSETQRNKGNFPGRFSGRQFSNSRSEMNVSTLELGDSALYLCASSSYPSGSYNEQFFGPGTRLTVL.

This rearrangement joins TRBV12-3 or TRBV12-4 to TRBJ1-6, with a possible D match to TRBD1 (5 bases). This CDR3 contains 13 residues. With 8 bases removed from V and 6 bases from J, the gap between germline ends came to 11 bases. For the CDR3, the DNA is TGTGCCAGCTCAGGGATGGGTAATTCACCCCTCCACTTT. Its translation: CASSGMGNSPLHF.